These 10 T cell receptor beta chains were all obtained from the same sample, sequenced in a study of monozygotic twins with inflammatory bowel disease. After re-calling the 5' RACE reads, TCRdb lists one entry per CDR3 protein, DNA absent. The sample includes 350,000 to 500,000 distinct CDR3 sequences. Source material: blood. The receptor source for this set is a human donor with ulcerative colitis or Crohn's disease, or a healthy co-twin of an affected twin (not recorded which).

The chain recombines TRBV12-3 or TRBV12-4 with TRBJ2-4; TCRdb's assignment of TRBD1 cannot be checked, as there is no DNA. The CDR3 consists of 17 residues. The CDR3 here is CASSLSPRGLAKNIQYF.

This chain connects TRBV10-3 to TRBJ2-2. In germline, CDR1 is ENHRY, CDR2 SYGVKD. This CDR3 spans 14 amino acids. The CDR3 loop reads CAISESRNTGELFF.

This chain links TRBV12-3 or TRBV12-4 with TRBJ2-5; without DNA, the TCRdb call of TRBD1 cannot be checked. The CDR3 is made up of 14 amino acids. The CDR3 spells CASSAGSGVETQYF.

The genes are TRBV12-3 or TRBV12-4 and TRBJ2-1; the TRBD2 assignment by TCRdb is unverifiable without DNA. The CDR3 sequence is 15 residues long. This CDR3 is CASTAASGSRNEQFF.

V usage is TRBV7-2 and J usage is TRBJ1-2; TCRdb returns TRBD1, unconfirmable since there is no DNA. The CDR3 loop spans 14 amino acids. Germline V gives CDR1 SGHTA, CDR2 FQGNSA. The CDR3 sequence is CASSLPDRDYGYTF.

This sequence joins TRBV7-6 and TRBJ2-3; TCRdb names TRBD1, which stays unverified in the absence of DNA. Per the germline V gene, CDR1 is SGHVS and CDR2 is FNYEAQ. The CDR3 has 15 residues. This chain's CDR3 is CASSLAGHITDTQYF.

The CDR3 sequence: CASSGGTAETQYF. This rearrangement joins TRBV18 to TRBJ2-5; TCRdb's D call of TRBD2 is untestable without DNA. There are 13 residues in the CDR3. Germline V gene lookup returns CDR1 KGHSH and CDR2 LQKENI.

The rearrangement links TRBV18 to TRBJ2-6; TCRdb's D gene call, TRBD1, goes unchecked for lack of DNA. Germline-derived CDR1 and CDR2 are KGHSH and LQKENI. The CDR3 is 16 amino acids. This chain's CDR3 is CATPGRYTSGANVLTF.

V gene TRBV19 combines with J gene TRBJ2-3; with no DNA, the TCRdb D assignment of TRBD1 cannot be verified. The CDR3 loop spans 15 amino acids. The germline CDR1 and CDR2 sequences are LNHDA and SQIVND (reference sequence). CDR3 in amino acids: CASSIVGGFVDTQYF.

The V gene is TRBV20-1, the J gene TRBJ2-3; TCRdb indicates TRBD2, and absent DNA this call remains unverified. Germline lookup yields CDR1 DFQATT and CDR2 SNEGSKA (reference sequence). CDR3 length: 13 amino acids. The CDR3: CSARGRVSDTQYF.